These 24 T cell receptor beta chains came from one sample sequenced in a study of cytotoxic CD8 clonotypes in ibrutinib-treated CLL. TCRdb's table, derived via immunoSEQ multiplex PCR, lists solely in-frame clones and lacks some. This sample has hundreds of thousands of clones, with 75% to 85% found just once. The source was PBMCs, collected after 12 months of ibrutinib treatment. Receptors were obtained from a human donor with chronic lymphocytic leukemia.

V usage is TRBV28 and J usage is TRBJ2-3; tentative D call: TRBD2 (5 bases). In germline, CDR1 is MDHEN, CDR2 SYDVKM. The CDR3 has 16 residues. V shed 3 bases and J shed 2 bases, with 15 bases lying between them. CDR3 nucleotide sequence: TGTGCCAGCAGTTTGGCAGCAGCGGTGAACACAGATACGCAGTATTTT. This translates into CASSLAAAVNTDTQYF.

V is TRBV4-1 and J is TRBJ2-7; D call uncertain. Germline CDR1 MGHRA, CDR2 YSYEKL. The CDR3 has 16 amino acids. Between the trimmed V and J ends, which lost 1 base and 0 bases, there was a span of 13 bases. CDR3 nucleotides: TGCGCCAGCAGCCAAGGAGATTTGCGGCCCTCCTACGAGCAGTACTTC. The encoded protein is CASSQGDLRPSYEQYF.

The rearrangement uses TRBV27 and TRBJ1-1; TRBD1 agrees at 7 bases. CDR1 is MNHEY and CDR2 is SMNVEV in the germline V gene (reference sequence). CDR3 length equals 13 residues. V trimming: 5 bases; J trimming: 5 bases; junction bases outside the gene matches: 5. The CDR3 coding sequence is TGTGCCAGCAGTACAGGGGCAAGAACTGAAGCTTTCTTT. Residues: CASSTGARTEAFF.

The V call is TRBV11-1, the J call TRBJ2-7; weak D call: TRBD1 (6 bases). The V and J ends lost 6 bases and 3 bases respectively, with 18 bases between them. The CDR3 is made up of 15 amino acids. Per germline, CDR1 SGHAT and CDR2 FQDESV (reference sequence). Written as DNA, the CDR3 is TGTGCCAGCAGTTCCCGAACAGGGCCCTTCTACGAGCAGTACTTC. This encodes CASSSRTGPFYEQYF. Combining the CDR3 with reference TRBV11-1 and TRBJ2-7 gives the whole variable domain EAEVAQSPRYKITEKSQAVAFWCDPISGHATLYWYRQILGQGPELLVQFQDESVVDDSQLPKDRFSAERLKGVDSTLKIQPAELGDSAMYLCASSSRTGPFYEQYFGPGTRLTVT.

This chain connects TRBV27 to TRBJ1-5; 8 positions agree with TRBD1. Germline trimming cut 5 bases from V and 4 bases from J; bases unmatched to any gene: 7. The CDR3 is made up of 15 amino acids. Germline V lookup: CDR1 MNHEY, CDR2 SMNVEV (reference sequence). CDR3 protein: CASSRTGFGNQPQHF. In DNA form, the CDR3 reads TGTGCCAGCAGTCGGACAGGGTTTGGGAATCAGCCCCAGCATTTT.

This chain links TRBV7-9 with TRBJ1-5; a possible D gene is TRBD1 (6 bases). CDR1 SEHNR and CDR2 FQNEAQ come from the germline V gene (reference sequence). Trimming left V 5 bases short and J 2 bases short, with 10 bases between. There are 14 residues in the CDR3. CDR3 region: CASSGAGGNQPQHF. The CDR3 region has the DNA TGTGCCAGCAGCGGGGCAGGGGGCAATCAGCCCCAGCATTTT.

This rearrangement joins TRBV2 to TRBJ1-1; 7 nucleotides align to TRBD1. V shed 2 bases, J shed 1 base, and the junction held 4 bases outside the gene matches. CDR3 length: 15 residues. Germline CDR1 is SNHLY and CDR2 is FYNNEI. The CDR3 DNA is TGTGCCAGCAGTGAAAACAGGGGCGGGAACACTGAAGCTTTCTTT. Translated, it gives CASSENRGGNTEAFF.

The chain has TRBV11-2 and TRBJ1-2; 12 bases agree with TRBD1. Unmatched junction bases numbered 13, after V lost 5 bases and J lost 6 bases. The germline CDR1 and CDR2 sequences are SGHAT and FQNNGV. The CDR3 runs to 17 residues. CDR3 region: CASSLQTGTGGADGYTF. In DNA, the CDR3 is TGTGCCAGCAGCCTTCAAACCGGGACAGGGGGCGCCGATGGCTACACCTTC.

Concerning this clone: Within the sample, other DNA sequences also encode this same CDR3. The V and J genes are TRBV5-1 and TRBJ2-2, with unresolved D. This CDR3 has 12 residues. V gave up 2 bases and J gave up 5 bases, with 4 bases separating them. Germline-derived CDR1 and CDR2 are SGHRS and YFSETQ. CDR3 loop: CASSLDTGELFF. The CDR3 DNA reads TGCGCCAGCAGCTTAGATACCGGGGAGCTGTTTTTT.

This chain uses TRBV7-3 with TRBJ1-5, with a possible D match to TRBD1 (5 bases). Germline CDR1 is SGHTA and CDR2 is FQGTGA. V was pared by 3 bases and J by 10 bases, with 19 bases between. This CDR3 comprises 15 residues. CDR3 DNA sequence: TGTGCCAGCAGCTTTTTTGGTAGGGGTAAACTCCCCCAGCATTTT. As protein: CASSFFGRGKLPQHF.

The chain couples TRBV28 to TRBJ1-1; no firm D call. From germline, CDR1 is MDHEN and CDR2 SYDVKM. CDR3 length: 11 amino acids. V dropped 4 bases and J dropped 10 bases, with 10 bases sitting between them. The CDR3, as DNA: TGTGCCAGCAGTTCAGCGCCTAGAGCTTTCTTT. The encoded protein is CASSSAPRAFF.

This clone was counted only a few times. This rearrangement joins TRBV4-1 to TRBJ2-1; the D gene is possibly TRBD2 (6 bases). Per the germline V gene, CDR1 is MGHRA and CDR2 is YSYEKL. The CDR3 length is 14 residues. The V end was cut by 7 bases, the J end by 3 bases, with 13 bases between. For the CDR3, the DNA is TGCGCCAGCACCGGGACTCAAGGCTACAATGAGCAGTTCTTC. Amino acids: CASTGTQGYNEQFF.

This sequence joins TRBV13 and TRBJ2-7; D might be TRBD1 (6 bases). Germline V gene sequence: CDR1 PRHDT, CDR2 FYEKMQ (reference sequence). CDR3 length: 13 amino acids. Trimming removed 3 bases at V and 3 bases at J, with 9 bases between. The CDR3 loop is CASSFGQSYEQYF. The CDR3 coding sequence is TGTGCCAGCAGCTTCGGACAGAGCTACGAGCAGTACTTC.

The chain recombines TRBV5-4 with TRBJ2-5; D might be TRBD1 (5 bases). With 2 bases removed from V and 5 bases from J, the gap between germline ends came to 10 bases. This CDR3 is built from 13 residues. Germline values: CDR1 SGHNT, CDR2 YYREEE (reference sequence). The CDR3 here is CASSLTGPETQYF. DNA for the CDR3: TGTGCCAGCAGCTTAACAGGTCCCGAGACCCAGTACTTC.

The rearrangement links TRBV18 to TRBJ2-3; 12 bases match TRBD2. The CDR3 runs 14 residues. V lost 8 bases, J lost 3 bases, and 3 bases stayed unmatched. Germline values: CDR1 KGHSH, CDR2 LQKENI. The CDR3: CASTTSGRTDTQYF. CDR3 in DNA: TGTGCCAGCACGACTAGCGGGAGAACAGATACGCAGTATTTT.

V is TRBV7-9 and J is TRBJ2-3; D is uncertain. The V gene's germline CDR1 is SEHNR and CDR2 FQNEAQ (reference sequence). The CDR3 contains 12 residues. Trimming removed 1 base at V and 8 bases at J, with 7 bases between. This CDR3 is CASSLGPTTQYF. Written as DNA, the CDR3 is TGTGCCAGCAGCTTAGGGCCAACTACGCAGTATTTT.

This chain joins TRBV18 and TRBJ2-3, with 14 bases fitting TRBD2. CDR1 is KGHSH and CDR2 is LQKENI in the germline V gene. The CDR3 spans 16 residues. J gave up 4 bases and V 4 bases, and 4 bases lay outside the gene matches. The CDR3 DNA reads as TGTGCCAGCTCACTCGGGACTAGCGGGAGTGCAGATACGCAGTATTTT. Amino acids: CASSLGTSGSADTQYF.

The chain couples TRBV27 to TRBJ1-2; weak D call: TRBD1 (5 bases). The CDR3 loop spans 14 amino acids. CDR1 and CDR2 (germline): MNHEY, SMNVEV (reference sequence). V lost 2 bases and J lost 5, with 12 bases in between. The CDR3 DNA reads as TGTGCCAGCAGTTTAAGGGGTAATATGTATGGCTACACCTTC. Protein: CASSLRGNMYGYTF.

This clone was found a few times. V is TRBV4-2 and J is TRBJ1-3, with D unclear. CDR1 and CDR2 (germline): LGHNA, YNFKEQ. V lost 4 bases, J lost 2 bases, and 12 bases lay in between. The CDR3 is 15 amino acids. In DNA form, the CDR3 reads TGTGCCAGCAGCCTCACGCGGGCCCCTGGAAACACCATATATTTT. Translating it yields CASSLTRAPGNTIYF.

In its sample, this clone was seen once. The chain links TRBV9 to TRBJ2-1; D is undetermined. V dropped 0 bases and J dropped 9 bases, with 19 bases sitting between them. Germline-derived CDR1 and CDR2 are SGDLS and YYNGEE. CDR3 length equals 16 residues. CDR3 protein: CASSVASHQQLGEQFF. CDR3 nucleotide sequence: TGTGCCAGCAGCGTAGCCTCACACCAACAATTGGGTGAGCAGTTCTTC.

The chain recombines TRBV2 with TRBJ2-3; 9 nucleotides agree with TRBD1. V shed 7 bases and J 8 bases; nucleotides not matched to a gene: 16. The CDR3 spans 16 residues. CDR1 and CDR2 (germline): SNHLY, FYNNEI. The CDR3 here is CASKGGPGQGFGTQYF. The CDR3 nucleotides read TGTGCCAGCAAGGGAGGACCGGGACAGGGATTCGGTACGCAGTATTTT. Complete variable domain (other parts from reference TRBV2 and TRBJ2-3): EPEVTQTPSHQVTQMGQEVILRCVPISNHLYFYWYRQILGQKVEFLVSFYNNEISEKSEIFDDQFSVERPDGSNFTLKIRSTKLEDSAMYFCASKGGPGQGFGTQYFGPGTRLTVL.

V usage is TRBV6-5 and J usage is TRBJ1-1; D uncertain. The V and J ends lost 7 bases and 7 bases respectively, with 13 bases between them. Germline lookup yields CDR1 MNHEY and CDR2 SVGAGI. The CDR3 covers 12 residues. The CDR3: CASTGGGLEAFF. In DNA, the CDR3 is TGTGCCAGCACCGGCGGCGGCCTTGAAGCTTTCTTT.

The chain employs TRBV7-9 and TRBJ2-1; perhaps TRBD2 as D (5 bases). The germline V and J ends were trimmed by 3 bases and 0 bases, with 9 bases remaining between them. The CDR3 has 15 amino acids. Germline assignment: CDR1 SEHNR and CDR2 FQNEAQ (reference sequence). CDR3 residues: CASSFIDYSYNEQFF. The DNA for the CDR3 is TGTGCCAGCAGCTTCATTGACTACTCCTACAATGAGCAGTTCTTC.

The table lists this clone with many counts. This chain joins TRBV28 and TRBJ2-2, with TRBD1 as a possible D gene (5 bases). V lost 2 bases to trimming and J lost 1 base, with 8 bases between them. CDR1 and CDR2 from the germline V gene are MDHEN and SYDVKM. The CDR3 is made up of 15 amino acids. The CDR3 is CASSLDDRNTGELFF. In DNA, the CDR3 is TGTGCCAGCAGTTTAGATGACAGGAACACCGGGGAGCTGTTTTTT.